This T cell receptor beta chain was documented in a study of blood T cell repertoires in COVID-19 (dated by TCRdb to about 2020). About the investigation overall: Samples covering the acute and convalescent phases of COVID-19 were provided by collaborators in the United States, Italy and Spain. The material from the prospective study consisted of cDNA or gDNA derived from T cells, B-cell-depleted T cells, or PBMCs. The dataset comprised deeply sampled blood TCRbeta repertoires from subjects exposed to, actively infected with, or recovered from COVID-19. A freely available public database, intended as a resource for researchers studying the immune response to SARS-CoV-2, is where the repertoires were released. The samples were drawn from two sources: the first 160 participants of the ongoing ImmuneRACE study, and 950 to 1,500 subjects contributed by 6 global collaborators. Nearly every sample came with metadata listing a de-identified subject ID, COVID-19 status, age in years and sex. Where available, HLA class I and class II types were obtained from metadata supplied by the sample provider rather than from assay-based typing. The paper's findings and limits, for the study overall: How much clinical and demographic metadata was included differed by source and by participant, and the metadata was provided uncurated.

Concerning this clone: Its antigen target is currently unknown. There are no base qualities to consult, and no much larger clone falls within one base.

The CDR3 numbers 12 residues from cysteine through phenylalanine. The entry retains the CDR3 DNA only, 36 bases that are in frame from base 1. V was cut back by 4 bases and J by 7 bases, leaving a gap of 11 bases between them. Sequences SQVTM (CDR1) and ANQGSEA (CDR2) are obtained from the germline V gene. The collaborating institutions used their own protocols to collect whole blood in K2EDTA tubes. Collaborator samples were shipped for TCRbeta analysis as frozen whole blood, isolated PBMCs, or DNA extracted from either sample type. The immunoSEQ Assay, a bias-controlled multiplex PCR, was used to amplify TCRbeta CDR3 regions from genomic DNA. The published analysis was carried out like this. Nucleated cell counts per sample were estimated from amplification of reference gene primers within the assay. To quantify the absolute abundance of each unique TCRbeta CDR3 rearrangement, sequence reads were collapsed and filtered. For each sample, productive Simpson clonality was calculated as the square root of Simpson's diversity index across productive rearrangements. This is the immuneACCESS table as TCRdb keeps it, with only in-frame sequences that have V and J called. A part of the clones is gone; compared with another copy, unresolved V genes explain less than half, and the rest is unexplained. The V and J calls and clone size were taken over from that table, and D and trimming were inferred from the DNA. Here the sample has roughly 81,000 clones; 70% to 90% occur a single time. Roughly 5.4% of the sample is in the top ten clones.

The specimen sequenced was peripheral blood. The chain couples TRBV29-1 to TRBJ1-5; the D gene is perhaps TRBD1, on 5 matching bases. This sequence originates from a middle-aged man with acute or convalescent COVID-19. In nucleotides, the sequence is TGCAGCGTTGTTCAGGGAGGACAGCCCCAGCATTTT. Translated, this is CSVVQGGQPQHF.